A single TCR beta chain is shown here with its context. Other DNA sequences within the sample encode an identical CDR3. The data are from a study of T cell responses to AZD1222 COVID-19 vaccine. Method: immunoSEQ multiplex PCR; TCRdb's copy keeps in-frame clones and lacks some. The data contain 80,000 to 85,000 clones, 85% to 95% of them singletons. V was cut by 1 base and J by 2 bases, with 5 bases left in between. The length of the CDR3 is 13 residues. This clonotype originated in an adult who received the AZD1222 COVID-19 vaccine. The chain joins TRBV12-3 or TRBV12-4 to TRBJ1-1; no firm D call. The sample in question was peripheral blood, obtained 28 days after the second AZD1222 dose. CDR3 sequence: CASSLGPNTEAFF. The CDR3 DNA follows: TGTGCCAGCAGTTTAGGGCCCAACACTGAAGCTTTCTTT.